This TCR beta chain is from a study of blood T cell repertoires in COVID-19. Study details: Some COVID-19 samples were acute and others convalescent; all came from the United States, Italy and Spain. Nucleic acid was either cDNA or gDNA, and it came from T cells, B-cell-depleted T cells, or PBMCs.

Worth noting for this clone: At one end, the junction sequence differs from germline, possibly due to a read error.

Original processing methods: Reference gene primer amplification gave nucleated cell count estimates. The data were produced by immunoSEQ multiplex PCR, yet TCRdb's version contains in-frame clones alone and is incomplete. V and J calls and clone size follow that table, whereas D and trimming were derived from the DNA. The sample holds around 81,000 clones, roughly 90% seen once. The source of this sequence is a man aged 65 to 79 with acute or convalescent COVID-19. The sample taken for sequencing was peripheral blood.

The DNA for the CDR3 is TGTGCTAGCAGCCCGGGCGGGGTCAACACCGGGGAGCTGTTTTTT. Its protein product is CASSPGGVNTGELFF. The V gene is TRBV7-7, the J gene TRBJ2-2; D is perhaps TRBD2 (6 bases). Germline V gene sequence: CDR1 SSHAT, CDR2 FNYEAQ (reference sequence). The CDR3 contains 15 residues.